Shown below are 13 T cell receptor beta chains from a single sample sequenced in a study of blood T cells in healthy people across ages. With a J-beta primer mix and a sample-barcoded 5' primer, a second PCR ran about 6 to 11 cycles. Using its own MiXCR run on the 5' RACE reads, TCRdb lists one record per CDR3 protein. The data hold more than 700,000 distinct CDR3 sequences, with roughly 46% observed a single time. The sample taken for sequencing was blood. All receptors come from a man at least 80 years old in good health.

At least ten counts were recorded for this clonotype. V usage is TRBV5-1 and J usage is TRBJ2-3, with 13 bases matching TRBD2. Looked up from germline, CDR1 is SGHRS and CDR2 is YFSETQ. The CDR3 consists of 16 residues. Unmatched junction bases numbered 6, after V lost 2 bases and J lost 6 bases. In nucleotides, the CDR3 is TGCGCCAGCAGCTTCACTAGCGGGAGGGCCGGGGATACGCAGTATTTT. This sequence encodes CASSFTSGRAGDTQYF.

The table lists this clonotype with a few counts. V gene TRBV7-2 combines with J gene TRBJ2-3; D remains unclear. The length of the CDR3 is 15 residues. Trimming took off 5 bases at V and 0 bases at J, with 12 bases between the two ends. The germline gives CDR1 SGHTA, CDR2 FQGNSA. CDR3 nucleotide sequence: TGTGCCAGCAGCCAACAGCCGATTAGCACAGATACGCAGTATTTT. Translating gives CASSQQPISTDTQYF.

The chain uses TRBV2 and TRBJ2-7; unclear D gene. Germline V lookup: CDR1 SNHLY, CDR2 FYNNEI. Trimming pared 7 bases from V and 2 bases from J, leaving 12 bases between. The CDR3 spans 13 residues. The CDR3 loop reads CASMVPETYEQYF. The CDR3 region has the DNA TGTGCCAGCATGGTGCCGGAGACCTACGAGCAGTACTTC.

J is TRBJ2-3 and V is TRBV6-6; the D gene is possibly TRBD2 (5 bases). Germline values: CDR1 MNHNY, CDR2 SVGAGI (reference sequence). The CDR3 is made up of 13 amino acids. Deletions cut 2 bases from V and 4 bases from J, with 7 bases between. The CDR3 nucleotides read TGTGCCAGCAGTTACGCTAGCTCAGATACGCAGTATTTT. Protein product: CASSYASSDTQYF.

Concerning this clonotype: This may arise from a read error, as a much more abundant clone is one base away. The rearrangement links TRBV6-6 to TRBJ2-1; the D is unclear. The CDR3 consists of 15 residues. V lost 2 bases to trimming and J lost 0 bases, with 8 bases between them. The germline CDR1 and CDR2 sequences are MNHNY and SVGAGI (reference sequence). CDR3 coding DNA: TGTGCCAGCAGTTACGGCGTGAGCTCCTACAATGAGCAGTTCTTC. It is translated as CASSYGVSSYNEQFF.

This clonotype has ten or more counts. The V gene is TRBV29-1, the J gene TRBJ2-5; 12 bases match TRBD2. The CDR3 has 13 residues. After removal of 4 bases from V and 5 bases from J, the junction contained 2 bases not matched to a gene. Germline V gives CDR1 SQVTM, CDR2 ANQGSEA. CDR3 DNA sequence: TGCAGCGTTGGGACTAGCGGGACGGAGACCCAGTACTTC. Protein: CSVGTSGTETQYF.

The CDR3 region has the DNA TGTGCCATCAGTCCCGTTAGCGGCACAGATACGCAGTATTTT. As protein: CAISPVSGTDTQYF. V and J are TRBV10-3 and TRBJ2-3, with D maybe TRBD2 (5 bases). Trimming left V 5 bases short and J 1 base short, with 10 bases between. CDR1 ENHRY and CDR2 SYGVKD come from the germline V gene. The CDR3 totals 14 residues.

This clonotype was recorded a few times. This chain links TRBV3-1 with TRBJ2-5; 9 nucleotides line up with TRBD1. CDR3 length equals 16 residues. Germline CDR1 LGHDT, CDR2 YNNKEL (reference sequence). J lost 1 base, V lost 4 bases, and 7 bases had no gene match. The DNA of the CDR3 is TGTGCCAGCAGCCGCGGGACAGGGACTATCCAAGAGACCCAGTACTTC. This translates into CASSRGTGTIQETQYF.

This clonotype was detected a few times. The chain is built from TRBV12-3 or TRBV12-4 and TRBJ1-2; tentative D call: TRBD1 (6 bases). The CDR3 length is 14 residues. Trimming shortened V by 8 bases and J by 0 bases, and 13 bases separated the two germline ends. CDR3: CASSSGAANYGYTF. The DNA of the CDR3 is TGTGCCAGCTCATCAGGGGCCGCTAACTATGGCTACACCTTC.

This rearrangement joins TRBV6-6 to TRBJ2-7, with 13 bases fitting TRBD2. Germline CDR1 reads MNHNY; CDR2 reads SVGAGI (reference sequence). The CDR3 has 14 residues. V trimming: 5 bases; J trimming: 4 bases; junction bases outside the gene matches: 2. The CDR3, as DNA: TGTGCCAGCAGTGGGGGACTAGCGGGATACGAGCAGTACTTC. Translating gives CASSGGLAGYEQYF.

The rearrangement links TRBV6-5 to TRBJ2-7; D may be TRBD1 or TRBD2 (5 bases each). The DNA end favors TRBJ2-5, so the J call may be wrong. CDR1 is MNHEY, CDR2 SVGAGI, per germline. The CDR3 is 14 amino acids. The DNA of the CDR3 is TGTGCCAGCAGCTCCCGGGACCGAACCGGGACCCAGTACTTC. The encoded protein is CASSSRDRTGTQYF.

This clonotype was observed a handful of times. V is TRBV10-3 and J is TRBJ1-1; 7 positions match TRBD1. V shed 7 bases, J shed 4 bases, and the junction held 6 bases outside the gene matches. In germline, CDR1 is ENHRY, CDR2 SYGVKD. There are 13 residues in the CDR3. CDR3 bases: TGTGCCATCAACCGAAACAGGGGCACTGAAGCTTTCTTT. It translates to CAINRNRGTEAFF.

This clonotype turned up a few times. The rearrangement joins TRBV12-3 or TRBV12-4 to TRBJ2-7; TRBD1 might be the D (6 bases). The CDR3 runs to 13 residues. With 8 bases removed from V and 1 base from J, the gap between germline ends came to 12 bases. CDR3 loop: CASRGRGSYEQYF. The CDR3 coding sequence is TGTGCCAGCCGAGGCAGGGGTTCCTACGAGCAGTACTTC.